The clone carrying this T cell receptor beta chain was counted many times. As handled by the study authors: Clinicopathological groups supplied CDR3 differences that were used to build a distant-metastasis classifier for papillary thyroid cancer. TCRdb used MiXCR to call clones anew from the PCR reads. These V and J calls originate from TCRdb's pipeline instead of the authors' own analysis. The table has 20,000 to 25,000 clones, less than 20% seen once. CDR3 length equals 16 residues. Looked up from germline, CDR1 is MDHEN and CDR2 is SYDVKM. Trimming stripped 4 bases from V and 0 bases from J, with 13 bases between. All patients reached thyroid surgery having received no treatment beforehand. The data originate from a study of metastatic and nonmetastatic thyroid tumors. In the study overall: Repertoires from malignant and benign thyroid patients were compared across blood and tumor or nodule tissue.

This sequence originates from a female donor with papillary thyroid cancer or a benign thyroid nodule (not recorded which). Some clones in this sample may be carry-over from other donors' samples. This rearrangement joins TRBV28 to TRBJ1-3; D call uncertain. The sample taken for sequencing was blood. Here the CDR3 DNA reads TGTGCCAGCAGTTCGCCAGGACCGAACTCTGGAAACACCATATATTTT. Protein: CASSSPGPNSGNTIYF. The variable domain in full, with the rest retrieved from reference TRBV28 and TRBJ1-3, is DVKVTQSSRYLVKRTGEKVFLECVQDMDHENMFWYRQDPGLGLRLIYFSYDVKMKEKGDIPEGYSVSREKKERFSLILESASTNQTSMYLCASSSPGPNSGNTIYFGEGSWLTVV.